This TCR beta chain was documented in a study of T cell responses to AZD1222 COVID-19 vaccine. Note on this clone: The antigen is not known.

General study points: There were repertoire samples only from the period after the peak T cell response. Reportedly, nearly half the spike-specific TCRs target unmutated variant regions. Across the whole spike, CD4 TCRs peaked at regions 160-218 and 743-854.

The repertoire was sequenced with immunoSEQ multiplex PCR; TCRdb's copy has only in-frame clones and lacks some. The table has 150,000 to 180,000 clones, 90% seen once; the top ten hold approximately 19%. This sequence originates from an adult in good health. The sample consisted of peripheral blood, taken on day 0 of AZD1222 vaccination.

The CDR3 here is CASRRHSYNSPLHF. For the CDR3, the DNA is TGTGCCAGCAGACGTCACTCCTATAATTCACCCCTCCACTTT. The rearrangement uses TRBV27 and TRBJ1-6; D remains unclear. Trimming left V 6 bases short and J 0 bases short, with 6 bases between. Germline V gene sequence: CDR1 MNHEY, CDR2 SMNVEV (reference sequence). The CDR3 is 14 amino acids.